This T cell receptor beta chain was found in a study of T-cell reconstitution after alpha-beta-depleted transplantation in children (dated by TCRdb to about 2016). Describing the broader study: Using TCR repertoire profiling, the study followed T-cell immune reconstitution in a quantitative way in children after TCRalphabeta/CD19-depleted allogeneic hematopoietic cell transplantation.

This clonotype showed up many times. The specificity of this receptor is unknown. No qualities accompany the bases; no much larger clone lies one base away. The library was prepared using PCR. For sequencing, an Illumina HiSeq 2500 was employed. Molecular barcoding was employed in the preparation of TCR libraries, with unique molecular identifiers being used to normalize TCRbeta repertoire quantification. In TCRdb, the public reads were trimmed at Q25 with fastp and aligned with MiXCR, with productive beta chains retained. Each CDR3 protein gets just one entry, which takes the most common genes and DNA from the rows behind it. The sample table records around 680,000 distinct CDR3 sequences; approximately 15% of these occur just once. The ten top clones hold 1.1% of the sample. From the cysteine up to the phenylalanine, the CDR3 has a length of 14 residues. The only DNA kept is the CDR3, 42 bases in frame from the first base. The germline ends are 13 bases apart after V is trimmed by 3 bases and J by 5 bases. CDR1 and CDR2 were assigned from the germline V gene as ENHRY and SYGVKD.

Material: PBMCs from the stem cell graft donor, obtained from the stem cell graft. The clonotype was recovered from a human donor who donated a stem cell graft to a child with acute myeloid leukemia. This chain joins TRBV10-3 to TRBJ2-5; TRBD2 is a weak D gene call, 5 bases matching. The DNA is TGTGCCATCAGTGACCCCCGCGGGTCGGAGACCCAGTACTTC. It encodes CAISDPRGSETQYF.